This T cell receptor beta chain was recovered during a study of T cell changes during pregnancy in multiple sclerosis. Assay: immunoSEQ multiplex PCR; the TCRdb copy retains only in-frame clones and omits some. The repertoire holds 45,000 or so clones, approximately 92% seen once, with under 9.5% in the top ten. The CDR3 has 15 amino acids. The junction had 9 bases not matched to a gene; V was cut back by 7 bases and J by 1 base. Germline V gene sequence: CDR1 LNHDA, CDR2 SQIVND (reference sequence). The V call is TRBV19, the J call TRBJ1-1; TRBD1 matches at 7 bases. The sequencing here drew on CD8+ T cells from peripheral blood mononuclear cells, taken after pregnancy. This clonotype was sampled from a female donor with multiple sclerosis, enrolled in a pregnancy study. CDR3 region: CASNRTGVPNTEAFF. In DNA, the CDR3 is TGTGCCAGTAACCGCACAGGGGTTCCGAACACTGAAGCTTTCTTT. Filled out from reference TRBV19 and TRBJ1-1, the complete variable domain reads DGGITQSPKYLFRKEGQNVTLSCEQNLNHDAMYWYRQDPGQGLRLIYYSQIVNDFQKGDIAEGYSVSREKKESFPLTVTSAQKNPTAFYLCASNRTGVPNTEAFFGQGTRLTVV.